Following are 20 T cell receptor beta chains from one sample sequenced in a study of T cell changes during pregnancy in multiple sclerosis. Profiling relied on immunoSEQ multiplex PCR, and the TCRdb table lists in-frame clones only, not all of them. The data show tens of thousands of clones, nearly 90% seen once. The sample here was CD8+ T cells from peripheral blood mononuclear cells, taken in the second trimester of pregnancy. These receptors were obtained from a female donor with multiple sclerosis, enrolled in a pregnancy study.

The chain couples TRBV15 to TRBJ1-3; D not certain. This CDR3 has 17 residues. Germline lookup yields CDR1 LNHNV and CDR2 YYDKDF (reference sequence). V lost 0 bases and J lost 1, with 13 bases in between. CDR3 in amino acids: CATSRDFLGESGNTIYF. CDR3 sequence (DNA): TGTGCCACCAGCAGAGATTTTCTGGGAGAATCTGGAAACACCATATATTTT.

This clone has only one observation. The chain combines TRBV19 with TRBJ2-5, with D tentatively TRBD1 (5 bases). The CDR3 sequence is 14 residues long. Per germline, CDR1 LNHDA and CDR2 SQIVND (reference sequence). Trimming left V 3 bases short and J 3 bases short, with 11 bases between. DNA of the CDR3: TGTGCCAGTAGTATGCAGGGCCCAAAAGAGACCCAGTACTTC. Translated, it gives CASSMQGPKETQYF.

CDR3 coding DNA: TGCGCCAGCAGCCAGCTAGCGGGAGATACAGAGACCCAGTACTTC. It is translated as CASSQLAGDTETQYF. The chain recombines TRBV4-1 with TRBJ2-5; TRBD2 matches 10 bases. The germline V gene has CDR1 MGHRA and CDR2 YSYEKL. V lost 3 bases to trimming and J lost 4 bases; unmatched junction nucleotides: 5. This CDR3 is built from 15 residues.

This chain joins TRBV10-3 and TRBJ2-3; D may be TRBD2 (6 bases). This CDR3 has 14 residues. Germline V gives CDR1 ENHRY, CDR2 SYGVKD. Deletions cut 5 bases from V and 1 base from J, with 10 bases between. The CDR3 spells CAISSGSGTDTQYF. In nucleotides, the CDR3 is TGTGCCATCAGTTCCGGGAGCGGCACAGATACGCAGTATTTT.

V and J are TRBV6-5 and TRBJ2-3; TRBD2 aligns across 7 bases. Unmatched junction bases numbered 0, after V lost 2 bases and J lost 4 bases. The V gene's germline CDR1 is MNHEY and CDR2 SVGAGI. This CDR3 comprises 13 residues. The CDR3 region is CASSYSGADTQYF. CDR3 sequence (DNA): TGTGCCAGCAGTTACAGCGGGGCAGATACGCAGTATTTT.

The rearrangement links TRBV19 to TRBJ1-2; 7 nucleotides agree with TRBD1. The CDR3 loop spans 13 amino acids. Per germline, CDR1 LNHDA and CDR2 SQIVND (reference sequence). V shed 2 bases, J shed 3 bases, and the junction held 0 bases outside the gene matches. CDR3 DNA sequence: TGTGCCAGTAGTATAACAGGGGACTATGGCTACACCTTC. It yields the protein CASSITGDYGYTF.

This rearrangement joins TRBV9 to TRBJ2-1; 7 positions agree with TRBD1. Germline V gene data show CDR1 as SGDLS and CDR2 as YYNGEE. This CDR3 contains 13 residues. V shed 3 bases, J shed 7 bases, and the junction held 4 bases outside the gene matches. In DNA form, the CDR3 reads TGTGCCAGCAGCGCTGGGACAGCAAATGAGCAGTTCTTC. It specifies CASSAGTANEQFF. Based on the CDR3 plus reference TRBV9 and TRBJ2-1, the full variable domain is DSGVTQTPKHLITATGQRVTLRCSPRSGDLSVYWYQQSLDQGLQFLIQYYNGEERAKGNILERFSAQQFPDLHSELNLSSLELGDSALYFCASSAGTANEQFFGPGTRLTVL.

The chain couples TRBV4-1 to TRBJ2-1, with TRBD2 matching over 7 bases. V was clipped by 3 bases and J by 14 bases; unmatched bases: 10. Germline CDR1 and CDR2: MGHRA and YSYEKL. The CDR3 totals 13 residues. CDR3 coding DNA: TGCGCCAGCAGCCAGCCTGGGGCGGGAGAAAAGTTCTTC. This sequence encodes CASSQPGAGEKFF.

The gene calls are TRBV12-5 and TRBJ2-3, with TRBD2 matching over 8 bases. This CDR3 is 14 amino acids long. Germline V gives CDR1 LGHNT, CDR2 FRNRAP. The V gene end was trimmed by 5 bases and the J gene end by 4 bases; junction bases not matched to a gene: 5. CDR3 in amino acids: CASGLSGIADTQYF. The CDR3 DNA reads TGTGCTAGTGGTCTTAGCGGGATCGCAGATACGCAGTATTTT.

J is TRBJ1-1 and V is TRBV6-5, with a tentative D call TRBD1 (5 bases). Germline V gene sequence: CDR1 MNHEY, CDR2 SVGAGI. V was clipped by 5 bases and J by 7 bases, with 14 bases between them. The CDR3 length is 13 residues. CDR3 DNA: TGTGCCAGCAGTCTGCCGGGACTGGGTGAAGCTTTCTTT. Its translation is CASSLPGLGEAFF.

V and J are TRBV6-4 and TRBJ2-3, with D possibly being TRBD2 (5 bases). The CDR3 extends over 15 amino acids. Trimming took 2 bases from V and 2 from J, leaving 11 bases between them. Germline CDR1 and CDR2: MRHNA and SNTAGT. The CDR3, as DNA: TGTGCCAGCAGTGACGATCCGGGAATCACAGATACGCAGTATTTT. Residues: CASSDDPGITDTQYF.

The rearrangement links TRBV7-9 to TRBJ2-1; 9 nucleotides agree with TRBD2. The junction had 6 bases not matched to a gene; V was cut back by 3 bases and J by 0 bases. CDR1 and CDR2 (germline): SEHNR, FQNEAQ (reference sequence). The CDR3 loop spans 17 amino acids. The CDR3 nucleotides are TGTGCCAGCAGCTTTCGGCTAGCGGGAAGCTCCTACAATGAGCAGTTCTTC. It yields the protein CASSFRLAGSSYNEQFF. The entire variable domain, with the rest obtained from reference TRBV7-9 and TRBJ2-1, is as follows: DTGVSQNPRHKITKRGQNVTFRCDPISEHNRLYWYRQTLGQGPEFLTYFQNEAQLEKSRLLSDRFSAERPKGSFSTLEIQRTEQGDSAMYLCASSFRLAGSSYNEQFFGPGTRLTVL.

This clone was seen just once. This rearrangement joins TRBV27 to TRBJ1-1; the D is unclear. The CDR3 runs 18 residues. V was cut by 3 bases and J by 1 base, with 21 bases left in between. Germline-derived CDR1 and CDR2 are MNHEY and SMNVEV (reference sequence). This CDR3 reads CASSLTRFQVAGNTEAFF. The CDR3, as DNA: TGTGCCAGCAGTTTGACGCGCTTTCAGGTCGCCGGGAACACTGAAGCTTTCTTT.

The sample holds one count of this clone. This chain links TRBV6-5 with TRBJ2-3; maybe TRBD1 (6 bases). The V gene's germline CDR1 is MNHEY and CDR2 SVGAGI. This CDR3 region has 12 residues. V lost 4 bases to trimming and J lost 7 bases, with 9 bases between them. The CDR3 sequence is CASSLQGNTQYF. For the CDR3, the DNA is TGTGCCAGCAGTTTACAGGGCAATACGCAGTATTTT.

Notes on this clone: Mismatch with germline at one junction end may stem from a read error. The sample carries other DNA sequences with the same CDR3. The V call is TRBV30, the J call TRBJ1-1; no reliable D call. The CDR3 runs to 13 residues. Germline values: CDR1 GTSNPN, CDR2 SVGIG (reference sequence). CDR3 sequence: CAWIEQSNTEAFF. CDR3 coding DNA: TGTGCCTGGATCGAACAGTCAAACACTGAAGCCTTCTTT.

The J gene is TRBJ2-7, the V gene TRBV4-1, with 12 bases lining up with TRBD2. J was trimmed by 6 bases and V by 0 bases; bases with no gene match: 6. This CDR3 contains 16 residues. Germline V gives CDR1 MGHRA, CDR2 YSYEKL. CDR3 region: CASSQEPTSGRGEQYF. The CDR3 DNA reads as TGCGCCAGCAGCCAAGAGCCGACTAGCGGGAGAGGCGAGCAGTACTTC.

The chain uses TRBV6-5 and TRBJ2-3; TRBD2 is a possible D gene (6 bases). The CDR3 covers 16 residues. V shed 1 base and J shed 1 base, with 12 bases lying between them. CDR1 and CDR2 from the germline V gene are MNHEY and SVGAGI. The CDR3 loop reads CASSYWVGEGTDTQYF. The CDR3 region has the DNA TGTGCCAGCAGTTACTGGGTAGGGGAGGGCACAGATACGCAGTATTTT.

J is TRBJ1-6 and V is TRBV27; 7 bases line up with TRBD1. CDR3 length: 15 amino acids. Trimming at V came to 2 bases and at J to 10 bases, leaving 8 bases not matched to a gene. Per the germline V gene, CDR1 is MNHEY and CDR2 is SMNVEV (reference sequence). Here the CDR3 reads CASSLLTGVRSPLHF. CDR3 DNA sequence: TGTGCCAGCAGTTTACTTACAGGGGTTAGGTCACCCCTCCACTTT.

The chain employs TRBV7-6 and TRBJ2-1; D is undetermined. CDR3 size: 15 residues. Trimming shortened V by 5 bases and J by 3 bases, and 14 bases separated the two germline ends. The germline V gene encodes CDR1 SGHVS and CDR2 FNYEAQ. The CDR3 nucleotides are TGTGCCAGCAGCCGAACGCTCGAGCTCTACAATGAGCAGTTCTTC. This gives the protein CASSRTLELYNEQFF.

The chain carries TRBV6-1 and TRBJ1-4, with TRBD1 identical over 8 bases. Germline trimming cut 6 bases from V and 8 bases from J; bases unmatched to any gene: 11. The CDR3 loop spans 15 amino acids. Germline V gene lookup returns CDR1 MNHNS and CDR2 SASEGT. CDR3 in DNA: TGTGCCAGCAGCGATGGGACAGGAAGACCAGAAAAACTGTTTTTT. Amino acid sequence: CASSDGTGRPEKLFF.